The clone carrying this T cell receptor (beta chain) has just one count. The CDR3 contains 14 residues. With V trimmed by 5 bases and J by 4 bases, 4 bases remained unmatched. Looked up from germline, CDR1 is SGHTA and CDR2 is FQGNSA. Profiling relied on immunoSEQ multiplex PCR, and the TCRdb table lists in-frame clones only, not all of them. The sample includes roughly 70,000 clones, around 90% seen only once; the top ten take about 0.53%. The sample is drawn from a study of OX40 agonist ivuxolimab in advanced cancers. The TCR comes from an adult with an advanced solid tumor such as melanoma, head and neck, liver or kidney cancer. The rearrangement uses TRBV7-2 and TRBJ1-1, with 10 nucleotides matching TRBD1. Sequences were derived from CD4+ or CD8+ T cells sorted from blood, sampled in a trial of the OX40 agonist ivuxolimab. The CDR3 reads CASSETGGVTEAFF. Written as DNA, the CDR3 is TGTGCCAGCAGCGAGACAGGGGGCGTCACTGAAGCTTTCTTT.